The clone carrying this T cell receptor beta chain has only one observation. The data stem from a study of cytomegalovirus exposure and HLA in healthy donors. The length of the CDR3 is 17 residues. V lost 4 bases and J lost 7; bases outside the gene matches: 16. From germline, CDR1 is SGDLS and CDR2 YYNGEE. PCR used 60 Vbeta primers and 13 Jbeta primers. The protocol was immunoSEQ multiplex PCR, while the TCRdb copy is restricted to in-frame clones and leaves out a portion. The sample contains roughly 150,000 clones, over 75% of which appear only once. J is TRBJ2-2 and V is TRBV9; 7 bases align to TRBD2. The sequence came from a man aged 25-40 years in good health and CMV-seropositive. The material sequenced was PBMCs. The CDR3: CASSPPRVGGRDGELFF. The CDR3 coding sequence is TGTGCCAGCAGCCCACCGCGGGTGGGGGGGAGGGACGGGGAGCTGTTTTTT.